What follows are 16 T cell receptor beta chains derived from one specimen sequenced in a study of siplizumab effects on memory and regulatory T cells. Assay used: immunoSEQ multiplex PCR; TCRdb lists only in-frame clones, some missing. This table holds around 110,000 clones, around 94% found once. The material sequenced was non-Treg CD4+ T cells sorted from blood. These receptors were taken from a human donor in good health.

CDR3 nucleotide sequence: TGTGCCAGCAGCCCCGGGGTGCAGTCAAACTATGGCTACACCTTC. Protein product: CASSPGVQSNYGYTF. The chain is built from TRBV5-6 and TRBJ1-2; D gene uncertain. The CDR3 sequence is 15 residues long. CDR1 is SGHDT, CDR2 YYEEEE, per germline. Deletions cut 4 bases from V and 2 bases from J, with 15 bases between.

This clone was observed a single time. The CDR3 spells CASRLRSPLHF. Written as DNA, the CDR3 is TGTGCCAGCAGACTCCGATCACCCCTCCACTTT. The V and J genes are TRBV6-6 and TRBJ1-6, with unresolved D. Deletions cut 6 bases from V and 10 bases from J, with 7 bases between. Germline CDR1 MNHNY, CDR2 SVGAGI (reference sequence). The CDR3 has 11 amino acids.

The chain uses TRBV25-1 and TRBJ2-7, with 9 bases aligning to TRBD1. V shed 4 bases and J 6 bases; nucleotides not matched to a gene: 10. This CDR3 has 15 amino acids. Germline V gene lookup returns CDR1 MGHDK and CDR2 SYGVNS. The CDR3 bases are TGTGCCAGCAGTGTCTCCGGGACAGGGAAGGGCGAGCAGTACTTC. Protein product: CASSVSGTGKGEQYF.

CDR3 in amino acids: CASSLAGPLSSGANVLTF. The CDR3 DNA is TGTGCCAGCAGCTTGGCGGGACCTCTATCCTCTGGGGCCAACGTCCTGACTTTC. The chain combines TRBV5-5 with TRBJ2-6; D tentatively reads TRBD1 or TRBD2 (5 bases each). From germline, CDR1 is SGHKS and CDR2 YYEKEE (reference sequence). CDR3 length equals 18 residues. V was clipped by 0 bases and J by 0 bases, with 13 bases between them.

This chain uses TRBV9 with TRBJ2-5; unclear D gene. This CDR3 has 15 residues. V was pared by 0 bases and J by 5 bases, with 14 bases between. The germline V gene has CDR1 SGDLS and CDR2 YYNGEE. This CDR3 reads CASSVANGQRETQYF. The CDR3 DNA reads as TGTGCCAGCAGCGTAGCTAATGGTCAGAGGGAGACCCAGTACTTC.

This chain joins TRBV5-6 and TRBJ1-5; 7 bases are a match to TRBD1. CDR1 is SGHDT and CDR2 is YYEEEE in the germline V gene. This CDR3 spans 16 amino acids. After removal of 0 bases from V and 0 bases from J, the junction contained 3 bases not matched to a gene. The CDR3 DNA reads TGTGCCAGCAGCTTGGACAGGGGAAATAGCAATCAGCCCCAGCATTTT. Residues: CASSLDRGNSNQPQHF.

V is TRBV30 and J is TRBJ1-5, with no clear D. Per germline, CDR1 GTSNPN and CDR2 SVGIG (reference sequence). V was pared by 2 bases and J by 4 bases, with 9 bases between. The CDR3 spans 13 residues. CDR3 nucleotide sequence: TGTGCCTGGAGTCCACGACAAAATCAGCCCCAGCATTTT. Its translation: CAWSPRQNQPQHF.

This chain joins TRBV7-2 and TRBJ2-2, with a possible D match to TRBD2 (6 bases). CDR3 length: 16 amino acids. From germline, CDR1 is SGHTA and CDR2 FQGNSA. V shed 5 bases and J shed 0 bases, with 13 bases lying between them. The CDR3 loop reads CASSRRTTTNTGELFF. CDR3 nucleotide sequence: TGTGCCAGCAGCCGTCGGACTACAACGAACACCGGGGAGCTGTTTTTT.

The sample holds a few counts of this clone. CDR3 in amino acids: CASSEDGIEDEQYF. CDR3 coding DNA: TGTGCCAGCAGCGAAGACGGTATCGAGGACGAGCAGTACTTC. The chain recombines TRBV7-6 with TRBJ2-7, with D unclear. CDR1 is SGHVS, CDR2 FNYEAQ, per germline. Between the trimmed V and J ends, which lost 5 bases and 5 bases, there was a span of 16 bases. The CDR3 spans 14 residues. The variable domain in full, with the rest retrieved from reference TRBV7-6 and TRBJ2-7, is GAGVSQSPRYKVTKRGQDVALRCDPISGHVSLYWYRQALGQGPEFLTYFNYEAQQDKSGLPNDRFSAERPEGSISTLTIQRTEQRDSAMYRCASSEDGIEDEQYFGPGTRLTVT.

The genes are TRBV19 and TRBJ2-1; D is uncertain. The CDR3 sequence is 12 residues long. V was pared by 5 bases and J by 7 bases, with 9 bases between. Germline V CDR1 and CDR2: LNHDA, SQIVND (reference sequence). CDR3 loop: CASSSVRNEQFF. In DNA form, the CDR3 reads TGTGCCAGTAGTTCTGTACGAAATGAGCAGTTCTTC.

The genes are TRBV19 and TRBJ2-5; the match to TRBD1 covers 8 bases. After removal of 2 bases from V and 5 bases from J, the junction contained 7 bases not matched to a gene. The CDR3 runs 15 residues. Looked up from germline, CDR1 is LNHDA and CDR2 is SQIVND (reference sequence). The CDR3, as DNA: TGTGCCAGTAGTATAAGGACAGGGTCCGGGGAGACCCAGTACTTC. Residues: CASSIRTGSGETQYF.

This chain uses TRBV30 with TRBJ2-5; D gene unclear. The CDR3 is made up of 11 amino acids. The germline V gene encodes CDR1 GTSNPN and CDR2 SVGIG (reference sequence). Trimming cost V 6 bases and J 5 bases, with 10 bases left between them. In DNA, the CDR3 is TGTGCCTGTGCCCTGCGGGAGACCCAGTACTTC. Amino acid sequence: CACALRETQYF.

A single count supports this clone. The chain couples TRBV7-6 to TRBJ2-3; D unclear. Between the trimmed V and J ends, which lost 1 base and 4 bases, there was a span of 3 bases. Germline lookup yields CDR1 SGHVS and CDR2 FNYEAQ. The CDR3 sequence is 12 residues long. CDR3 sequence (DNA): TGTGCCAGCAGCTTAGTGGCAGATACGCAGTATTTT. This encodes CASSLVADTQYF.

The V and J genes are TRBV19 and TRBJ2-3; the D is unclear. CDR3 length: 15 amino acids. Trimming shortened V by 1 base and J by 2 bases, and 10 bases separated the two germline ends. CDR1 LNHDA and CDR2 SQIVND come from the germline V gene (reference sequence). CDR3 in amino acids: CASSIVGTTTDTQYF. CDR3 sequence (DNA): TGTGCCAGTAGTATAGTGGGCACTACCACAGATACGCAGTATTTT. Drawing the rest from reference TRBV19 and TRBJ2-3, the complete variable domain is DGGITQSPKYLFRKEGQNVTLSCEQNLNHDAMYWYRQDPGQGLRLIYYSQIVNDFQKGDIAEGYSVSREKKESFPLTVTSAQKNPTAFYLCASSIVGTTTDTQYFGPGTRLTVL.

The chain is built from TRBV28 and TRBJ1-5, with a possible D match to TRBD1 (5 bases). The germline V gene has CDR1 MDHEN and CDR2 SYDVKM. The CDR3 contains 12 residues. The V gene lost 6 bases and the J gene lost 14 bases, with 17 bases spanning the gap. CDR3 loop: CASSWPGRDEHF. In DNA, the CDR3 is TGTGCCAGCAGCTGGCCAGGGAGAGACGAGCATTTT.

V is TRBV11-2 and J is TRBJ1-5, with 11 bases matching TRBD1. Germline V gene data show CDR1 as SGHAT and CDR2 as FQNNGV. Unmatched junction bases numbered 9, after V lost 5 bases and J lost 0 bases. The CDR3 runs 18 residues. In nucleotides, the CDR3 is TGTGCCAGCAGCCCCGGGACAGGGGGGATTTATAGCAATCAGCCCCAGCATTTT. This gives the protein CASSPGTGGIYSNQPQHF.